The 19 T cell receptor beta chains reported below all come from one sample, sequenced in a study of T cell responses to AZD1222 COVID-19 vaccine. TCRdb's table, derived via immunoSEQ multiplex PCR, lists solely in-frame clones and lacks some. The table shows about 120,000 clones, with about 86% occurring only once. Sequencing used peripheral blood, obtained 28 days after the second AZD1222 dose. Source of these receptors: an adult who received the AZD1222 COVID-19 vaccine.

V usage is TRBV7-2 and J usage is TRBJ2-3; D may be TRBD1 (7 bases). This CDR3 is built from 15 residues. V lost 5 bases and J 3 bases, leaving 15 bases between the germline ends. Germline V gene lookup returns CDR1 SGHTA and CDR2 FQGNSA. CDR3 sequence: CASSRRGDRTDTQYF. CDR3 nucleotide sequence: TGTGCCAGCAGCCGCAGGGGGGACAGAACAGATACGCAGTATTTT.

The chain combines TRBV11-1 with TRBJ1-6; D is possibly TRBD1 (5 bases). With 3 bases removed from V and 7 bases from J, the gap between germline ends came to 13 bases. Germline CDR1 and CDR2: SGHAT and FQDESV (reference sequence). The CDR3 has 15 amino acids. The CDR3 coding sequence is TGTGCCAGCAGCTTTCGGGGCAGCCACAATTCACCCCTCCACTTT. The encoded protein is CASSFRGSHNSPLHF.

The chain couples TRBV5-1 to TRBJ1-5, with 8 bases lining up with TRBD1. V trimming: 2 bases; J trimming: 3 bases; junction bases outside the gene matches: 4. Per the germline V gene, CDR1 is SGHRS and CDR2 is YFSETQ. The length of the CDR3 is 15 residues. The CDR3: CASSFTGGFNQPQHF. DNA for the CDR3: TGCGCCAGCAGCTTCACAGGGGGATTCAATCAGCCCCAGCATTTT.

The chain recombines TRBV11-3 with TRBJ2-5; the match to TRBD2 covers 7 bases. The CDR3 covers 11 residues. After removal of 8 bases from V and 12 bases from J, the junction contained 9 bases not matched to a gene. Germline V gene sequence: CDR1 SGHNT, CDR2 YENEEA. CDR3 DNA sequence: TGTGCCAGCTCGTCGGGGACTATTAAGTACTTC. Translated: CASSSGTIKYF.

The chain joins TRBV30 to TRBJ2-4; TRBD1 or TRBD2 may be the D gene (5 bases each). The germline V gene encodes CDR1 GTSNPN and CDR2 SVGIG (reference sequence). Trimming took off 2 bases at V and 5 bases at J, with 10 bases between the two ends. The CDR3 is made up of 13 amino acids. The CDR3, as DNA: TGTGCCTGGAGTCCCGGGACGGAAAACATTCAGTACTTC. This sequence encodes CAWSPGTENIQYF.

The DNA of the CDR3 is TGTGCCAGCAGCTTTGGGGGCGGAGCCTCGAACACCGGGGAGCTGTTTTTT. It is translated as CASSFGGGASNTGELFF. The chain couples TRBV5-4 to TRBJ2-2; a possible D gene is TRBD1 (6 bases). The CDR3 consists of 17 residues. The germline gives CDR1 SGHNT, CDR2 YYREEE (reference sequence). With 2 bases removed from V and 0 bases from J, the gap between germline ends came to 14 bases.

Turning to this clone: Other DNA sequences in this specimen translate into the identical CDR3. The V call is TRBV30, the J call TRBJ1-6; 8 bases match TRBD1. The CDR3 extends over 13 amino acids. J gave up 10 bases and V 3 bases, and 5 bases lay outside the gene matches. Germline V gene sequence: CDR1 GTSNPN, CDR2 SVGIG (reference sequence). CDR3 nucleotide sequence: TGTGCCTGGAGCGGACAGGGTCGATCACCCCTCCACTTT. Its protein product is CAWSGQGRSPLHF. Complete variable domain (other parts from reference TRBV30 and TRBJ1-6): SQTIHQWPATLVQPVGSPLSLECTVEGTSNPNLYWYRQAAGRGLQLLFYSVGIGQISSEVPQNLSASRPQDRQFILSSKKLLLSDSGFYLCAWSGQGRSPLHFGNGTRLTVT.

The V gene is TRBV30, the J gene TRBJ1-2; D possibly corresponds to TRBD1 (5 bases). The CDR3 consists of 15 residues. Germline CDR1 is GTSNPN and CDR2 is SVGIG (reference sequence). V shed 3 bases and J shed 7 bases, with 21 bases lying between them. CDR3 protein: CAWSPMGGTVGGYTF. CDR3 in DNA: TGTGCCTGGAGCCCTATGGGGGGGACGGTCGGTGGCTACACCTTC.

V gene TRBV19 combines with J gene TRBJ2-6; tentative D call: TRBD1 (6 bases). The V gene lost 6 bases and the J gene lost 4 bases, with 16 bases spanning the gap. The CDR3 consists of 16 residues. Germline V CDR1 and CDR2: LNHDA, SQIVND (reference sequence). This CDR3 reads CASSNTQGSGANVLTF. CDR3 DNA sequence: TGTGCCAGTAGCAATACTCAGGGGTCCGGGGCCAACGTCCTGACTTTC.

This chain connects TRBV30 to TRBJ1-3, with 10 bases aligning to TRBD1. Germline values: CDR1 GTSNPN, CDR2 SVGIG (reference sequence). The CDR3 extends over 14 amino acids. J was trimmed by 4 bases and V by 7 bases; bases with no gene match: 7. The CDR3 is CASSTGGNGNTIYF. CDR3 DNA: TGTGCCTCGTCGACAGGGGGCAACGGAAACACCATATATTTT.

The V and J genes are TRBV19 and TRBJ2-3; TRBD2 agrees at 14 bases. Looked up from germline, CDR1 is LNHDA and CDR2 is SQIVND (reference sequence). J was trimmed by 2 bases and V by 4 bases; bases with no gene match: 11. The CDR3 totals 19 residues. CDR3 loop: CASSKFSGTSGGNTDTQYF. In DNA, the CDR3 is TGTGCCAGTAGTAAATTTTCCGGGACTAGCGGGGGAAACACAGATACGCAGTATTTT.

V is TRBV11-3 and J is TRBJ1-5; 9 bases map to TRBD1. The germline V gene has CDR1 SGHNT and CDR2 YENEEA. V dropped 0 bases and J dropped 5; count of bases not matched to a gene: 17. The CDR3 is 20 amino acids. The CDR3 is CASSLETGTGKFGGYQPQHF. The DNA for the CDR3 is TGTGCCAGCAGCTTAGAAACTGGGACAGGGAAATTTGGGGGGTATCAGCCCCAGCATTTT.

The chain has TRBV5-4 and TRBJ2-3; D assignment may be TRBD1 or TRBD2 (5 bases each). CDR3 size: 12 residues. Trimming removed 4 bases from V and 6 bases from J, with 9 bases in between. Germline V gene lookup returns CDR1 SGHNT and CDR2 YYREEE (reference sequence). The CDR3 is CASSPGDDTQYF. CDR3 nucleotides: TGTGCCAGCAGCCCTGGGGACGATACGCAGTATTTT.

The genes are TRBV30 and TRBJ1-6; no definite D call. This CDR3 has 14 residues. The germline CDR1 and CDR2 sequences are GTSNPN and SVGIG (reference sequence). Trimming stripped 3 bases from V and 5 bases from J, with 11 bases between. CDR3 sequence reads: CAWRPDADNSPLHF. CDR3 coding DNA: TGTGCCTGGAGACCGGACGCAGATAATTCACCCCTCCACTTT.

This sequence joins TRBV7-2 and TRBJ1-2; the D gene is possibly TRBD1 (5 bases). Looked up from germline, CDR1 is SGHTA and CDR2 is FQGNSA. V lost 8 bases to trimming and J lost 7 bases, with 20 bases between them. The CDR3 contains 14 residues. The CDR3 loop reads CASGTHGPRGGYTF. CDR3 coding DNA: TGTGCCAGCGGAACGCACGGCCCAAGGGGTGGCTACACCTTC. Full variable domain (remainder filled in from reference TRBV7-2 and TRBJ1-2): GAGVSQSPSNKVTEKGKDVELRCDPISGHTALYWYRQSLGQGLEFLIYFQGNSAPDKSGLPSDRFSAERTGGSVSTLTIQRTQQEDSAVYLCASGTHGPRGGYTFGSGTRLTVV.

This clone showed up just a few times. The chain uses TRBV20-1 and TRBJ1-2; tentatively, D is TRBD1 (6 bases). Germline V gene data show CDR1 as DFQATT and CDR2 as SNEGSKA (reference sequence). V lost 3 bases to trimming and J lost 5 bases, with 10 bases between them. CDR3 length: 12 amino acids. CDR3 nucleotides: TGCAGTGCTAGTCCAGGGGATTATGGCTACACCTTC. This translates into CSASPGDYGYTF.

CDR3 residues: CATGTGGTGANVLTF. DNA of the CDR3: TGTGCTACCGGGACAGGGGGTACTGGGGCCAACGTCCTGACTTTC. V usage is TRBV30 and J usage is TRBJ2-6, with 11 bases fitting TRBD1. The CDR3 runs 15 residues. Germline CDR1 GTSNPN, CDR2 SVGIG (reference sequence).

This clone was counted ten times or more. The chain employs TRBV7-2 and TRBJ2-1, with D unclear. CDR1 SGHTA and CDR2 FQGNSA come from the germline V gene. The CDR3 is 16 amino acids. Trimming left V 4 bases short and J 5 bases short, with 18 bases between. CDR3 sequence (DNA): TGTGCCAGCAGCTCGAACCCTGGGGTTCGAAACAATGAGCAGTTCTTC. Residues: CASSSNPGVRNNEQFF.

The CDR3 nucleotides read TGTGCCAGCAGCTTCAACAGGGTCGGGGGCACTGAAGCTTTCTTT. Its translation: CASSFNRVGGTEAFF. J is TRBJ1-1 and V is TRBV11-2; D might be TRBD1 (6 bases). The CDR3 has 15 residues. Germline-derived CDR1 and CDR2 are SGHAT and FQNNGV. Trimming pared 3 bases from V and 4 bases from J, leaving 15 bases between.